The following is a TCR beta chain sequence with its context. The entry originates in a study of vaccination and CD4 T cells after COVID-19. Study-level background: Two of the convalescents were Hispanic, and the group consisted of six males and four females.

TCRdb ran MiXCR on the PCR reads and lists one entry per CDR3 protein. The data hold approximately 20,000 distinct CDR3 sequences, with roughly 60% observed a single time. This CDR3 region has 14 residues. Germline CDR1 reads KGHDR; CDR2 reads SFDVKD. Trimming shortened V by 1 base and J by 8 bases, and 13 bases separated the two germline ends. The origin of this receptor is a human donor who had recovered from COVID-19. J is TRBJ1-2 and V is TRBV24-1; D ambiguous. The sample consisted of CD4+ T cells from blood, taken before SARS-CoV-2 vaccination. CDR3: CATSDLPGTRGYTF. The CDR3 DNA is TGTGCCACCAGTGATTTACCAGGAACGAGGGGCTACACCTTC.